Listed here are 8 T cell receptor beta chains from one sample, sequenced in a study of cytomegalovirus exposure and HLA in healthy donors. Both 60 Vbeta primers and 13 Jbeta primers went into the PCR. Repertoires were generated with immunoSEQ multiplex PCR, while TCRdb's copy carries only in-frame clones and drops some. Altogether about 160,000 clones are present, 60% to 75% being singletons, with the ten largest covering 2.5% to 3%. What was sequenced was PBMCs. These receptor sequences come from a woman aged 45 to 65 in good health and CMV-seropositive.

The chain couples TRBV9 to TRBJ1-3, with D unclear. CDR3 size: 16 residues. Trimming took 2 bases from V and 0 from J, leaving 12 bases between them. Germline loops: CDR1 SGDLS, CDR2 YYNGEE. CDR3 bases: TGTGCCAGCAGCGTCAACAGCTACTCCTCTGGAAACACCATATATTTT. This codes for CASSVNSYSSGNTIYF.

A note on this clone: A junction end diverges from the germline sequence, so it may reflect a read error. The chain carries TRBV5-4 and TRBJ1-2, with 8 bases identical to TRBD1. Germline CDR1 SGHNT, CDR2 YYREEE (reference sequence). This CDR3 spans 13 amino acids. CDR3 DNA sequence: TGTGCCAGCAGCAAGGACAGGGCTTATGGCTACCCCTTC. Its translation is CASSKDRAYGYPF.

V usage is TRBV4-1 and J usage is TRBJ1-2; the match to TRBD1 covers 9 bases. The CDR3 extends over 17 amino acids. V was clipped by 4 bases and J by 2 bases; unmatched bases: 11. CDR1 MGHRA and CDR2 YSYEKL come from the germline V gene. The CDR3 here is CASSPPYRGLENYGYTF. The CDR3 coding sequence is TGCGCCAGCAGCCCTCCCTACAGGGGGCTCGAGAACTATGGCTACACCTTC.

A single count supports this clone. The J gene is TRBJ2-2, the V gene TRBV5-1, with D unclear. Germline assignment: CDR1 SGHRS and CDR2 YFSETQ. CDR3 size: 14 residues. V lost 0 bases and J lost 2, with 5 bases in between. The DNA of the CDR3 is TGCGCCAGCAGCTTGGTTCTCAACACCGGGGAGCTGTTTTTT. This translates into CASSLVLNTGELFF.

This clone was counted a few times. V gene TRBV7-9 combines with J gene TRBJ1-4, with D maybe TRBD1 (6 bases). CDR3 length equals 17 residues. The ends were cut back, 4 bases at V and 0 bases at J, with 15 bases in the middle. CDR1 and CDR2 (germline): SEHNR, FQNEAQ (reference sequence). The CDR3 DNA reads TGTGCCAGCAGCTCGGCCCCGTACAGGGCAACTAATGAAAAACTGTTTTTT. It is translated as CASSSAPYRATNEKLFF.

This chain connects TRBV12-2 to TRBJ1-6; the D call of TRBD1 is as the table states it, not checked on the DNA. TRBV12-2 is an annotated pseudogene. The CDR3 extends over 16 amino acids. The CDR3 reads CASRPPKQGNNSPLHF. The CDR3 coding sequence is TGTGCAAGTCGCCCTCCGAAACAGGGGAATAATTCACCCCTCCACTTT.

The chain has TRBV5-1 and TRBJ2-5; D is perhaps TRBD2 (5 bases). This CDR3 has 13 residues. V lost 3 bases and J 4 bases, leaving 10 bases between the germline ends. CDR1 is SGHRS and CDR2 is YFSETQ in the germline V gene. CDR3 sequence (DNA): TGCGCCAGCAGCTCGTCGGGGTTAGAGACCCAGTACTTC. It yields the protein CASSSSGLETQYF.

This clone was detected a few times. In the same sample, other DNA sequences code for this CDR3. The V and J genes are TRBV5-1 and TRBJ2-3, with 8 nucleotides matching TRBD1. V shed 0 bases, J shed 1 base, and the junction held 1 base outside the gene matches. CDR1 is SGHRS and CDR2 is YFSETQ in the germline V gene. This CDR3 has 15 amino acids. This CDR3 reads CASSLVGQGTDTQYF. The DNA for the CDR3 is TGCGCCAGCAGCTTGGTGGGACAGGGCACAGATACGCAGTATTTT.